This TCR beta chain originates from a study of vaccination and CD4 T cells after COVID-19. Study-wide background: The makeup of the convalescents was six males and four females, two of them Hispanic.

Cultured CD4+ T-cell DNA underwent Oncomine TCR Beta short-read sequencing. Genomic DNA was isolated from cultured CD4+ T cells. TCRdb recomputed calls from the PCR reads with MiXCR, one row per CDR3 protein. Of about 14,000 distinct CDR3 sequences listed, around 53% are singletons. As to this clonotype: The antigen remains unidentified.

This CDR3 is built from 14 residues. With 6 bases clipped from V and 7 bases from J, the junction kept 9 bases outside the gene matches. CDR1 and CDR2 (germline): LNHDA, SQIVND (reference sequence). Indicated treatment: roughly ten-day PBMC culture with coronavirus spike peptide pools or control peptides (ViraFEST assay). This chain connects TRBV19 to TRBJ1-5, with 7 bases lining up with TRBD1. The sequence was collected from a human donor who had recovered from COVID-19. The material was CD4+ T cells from blood, cultured in vitro, obtained before SARS-CoV-2 vaccination. The CDR3 loop is CASSQQGKGQPQHF. Written as DNA, the CDR3 is TGTGCCAGTAGCCAACAGGGGAAAGGGCAGCCCCAGCATTTT.